Shown below are 9 T cell receptor beta chains from a single sample sequenced in a study of blood T cell repertoires in COVID-19. Profiled with immunoSEQ multiplex PCR; TCRdb holds only in-frame clones, not every one. The sample records about 40,000 clones, around nine tenths being singletons. Sequences were obtained from peripheral blood. The receptors were gathered from a human donor in a cohort sampled during active COVID-19.

The chain joins TRBV3-1 (or the pseudogene TRBV3-2) to TRBJ1-6; TRBD1 agrees at 10 bases. This CDR3 has 14 residues. Trimming took 4 bases from V and 8 from J; bases not matched to a gene: 2. The germline CDR1 and CDR2 sequences are LGHDT and YNNKEL (reference sequence). CDR3: CASSLGQGYSPLHF. The CDR3 DNA is TGTGCCAGCAGCCTGGGACAGGGGTATTCACCCCTCCACTTT.

V usage is TRBV7-8 and J usage is TRBJ1-3; 7 bases are shared with TRBD1. Trimming cost V 2 bases and J 2 bases; bases outside gene matches: 6. Germline CDR1 SGHVS, CDR2 FQNEAQ. CDR3 size: 16 residues. The chain's CDR3 is CASSLNRDSAGNTIYF. CDR3 DNA: TGTGCCAGCAGCTTAAATCGGGACAGTGCTGGAAACACCATATATTTT.

The genes are TRBV6-2 or TRBV6-3 and TRBJ1-5, with TRBD1 identical over 8 bases. The CDR3 length is 14 residues. Unmatched junction bases numbered 6, after V lost 7 bases and J lost 4 bases. Germline CDR1 MNHEY, CDR2 SVGEGT. CDR3 DNA sequence: TGTGCCAGCACCCCACAGGGGGGGAATCAGCCCCAGCATTTT. As protein: CASTPQGGNQPQHF.

CDR3 loop: CASSLRPGNGEKLFF. As DNA, the CDR3 is TGCGCCAGCAGCTTACGACCCGGGAATGGGGAAAAACTGTTTTTT. The chain couples TRBV5-1 to TRBJ1-4; D gene uncertain. Trimming took off 2 bases at V and 8 bases at J, with 16 bases between the two ends. Germline CDR1 is SGHRS and CDR2 is YFSETQ. The CDR3 contains 15 residues.

This chain links TRBV5-1 with TRBJ2-7; possible D gene TRBD2, 6 bases. The CDR3 is made up of 19 amino acids. Germline CDR1 reads SGHRS; CDR2 reads YFSETQ. Trimming stripped 0 bases from V and 3 bases from J, with 25 bases between. Written as DNA, the CDR3 is TGCGCCAGCAGCTTGGTGGGGTTAGCCCTGGGACTTGAAGACTACGAGCAGTACTTC. Translation: CASSLVGLALGLEDYEQYF. The whole variable domain, filled in from reference TRBV5-1 and TRBJ2-7, reads KAGVTQTPRYLIKTRGQQVTLSCSPISGHRSVSWYQQTPGQGLQFLFEYFSETQRNKGNFPGRFSGRQFSNSRSEMNVSTLELGDSALYLCASSLVGLALGLEDYEQYFGPGTRLTVT.

The chain carries TRBV13 and TRBJ1-3; unclear D gene. V lost 5 bases and J 4 bases, leaving 6 bases between the germline ends. CDR3 length equals 12 residues. From germline, CDR1 is PRHDT and CDR2 FYEKMQ (reference sequence). The CDR3 spells CASSPLGNTIYF. The CDR3 DNA sequence: TGTGCCAGCAGCCCACTCGGAAACACCATATATTTT.

The CDR3 nucleotides are TGTGCCAGCTCCCCCGGACAGGGTGCTCAATCCAACTATGGCTACACCTTC. It yields the protein CASSPGQGAQSNYGYTF. J is TRBJ1-2 and V is TRBV18; 8 positions agree with TRBD1. Germline V gives CDR1 KGHSH, CDR2 LQKENI. The J segment lost 2 bases and the V segment lost 6 bases, leaving 14 bases of the junction unmatched. The CDR3 spans 17 residues.

This chain joins TRBV15 and TRBJ2-7; TRBD2 aligns across 11 bases. Trimming took 0 bases from V and 8 from J; bases not matched to a gene: 12. The CDR3 spans 17 residues. Germline CDR1 and CDR2: LNHNV and YYDKDF (reference sequence). The CDR3 DNA reads TGTGCCACCAGCAGAGATTCGGACGTAGCGGGGGGGCCTAAGCAGTACTTC. Translating gives CATSRDSDVAGGPKQYF.

As to this clone: The junction differs from germline at one of its ends, possibly a read error. The V gene is TRBV2, the J gene TRBJ2-7; possibly TRBD2 for D (5 bases). This CDR3 has 13 amino acids. Per germline, CDR1 SNHLY and CDR2 FYNNEI. The CDR3 region has the DNA TGTGCCAGCAGTGAAGAGAGGGTGGGGTCCCACGGCTTC. It codes for CASSEERVGSHGF.